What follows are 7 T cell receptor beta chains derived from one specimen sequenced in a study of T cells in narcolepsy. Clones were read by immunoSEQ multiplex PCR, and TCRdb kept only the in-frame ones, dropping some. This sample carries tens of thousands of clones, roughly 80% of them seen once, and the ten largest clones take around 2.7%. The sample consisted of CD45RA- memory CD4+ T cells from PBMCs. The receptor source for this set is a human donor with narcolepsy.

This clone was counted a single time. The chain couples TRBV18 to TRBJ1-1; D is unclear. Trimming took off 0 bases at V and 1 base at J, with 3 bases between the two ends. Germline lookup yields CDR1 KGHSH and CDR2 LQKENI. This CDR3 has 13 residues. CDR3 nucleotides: TGTGCCAGCTCACCACCGAAGAACACTGAAGCTTTCTTT. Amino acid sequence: CASSPPKNTEAFF. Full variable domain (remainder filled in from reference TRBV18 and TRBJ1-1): NAGVMQNPRHLVRRRGQEARLRCSPMKGHSHVYWYRQLPEEGLKFMVYLQKENIIDESGMPKERFSAEFPKEGPSILRIQQVVRGDSAAYFCASSPPKNTEAFFGQGTRLTVV.

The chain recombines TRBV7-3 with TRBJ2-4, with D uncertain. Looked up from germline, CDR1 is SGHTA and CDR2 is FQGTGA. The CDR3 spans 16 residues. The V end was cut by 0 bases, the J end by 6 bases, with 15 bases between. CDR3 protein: CASSLTGARTGNIQYF. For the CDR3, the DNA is TGTGCCAGCAGCTTAACCGGAGCGAGGACCGGAAACATTCAGTACTTC.

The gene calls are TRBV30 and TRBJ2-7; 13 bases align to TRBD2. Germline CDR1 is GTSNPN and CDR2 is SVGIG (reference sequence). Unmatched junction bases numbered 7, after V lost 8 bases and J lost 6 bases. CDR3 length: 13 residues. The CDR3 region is CAGRTSGRGEQYF. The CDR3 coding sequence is TGTGCCGGCCGGACTAGCGGGAGAGGCGAGCAGTACTTC.

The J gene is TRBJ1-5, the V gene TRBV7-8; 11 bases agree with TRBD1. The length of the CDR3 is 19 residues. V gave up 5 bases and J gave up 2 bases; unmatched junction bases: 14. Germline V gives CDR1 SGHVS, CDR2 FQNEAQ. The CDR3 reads CASSNPGRTGGGGNQPQHF. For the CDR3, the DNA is TGTGCCAGCAGCAATCCCGGAAGGACAGGGGGCGGGGGCAATCAGCCCCAGCATTTT.

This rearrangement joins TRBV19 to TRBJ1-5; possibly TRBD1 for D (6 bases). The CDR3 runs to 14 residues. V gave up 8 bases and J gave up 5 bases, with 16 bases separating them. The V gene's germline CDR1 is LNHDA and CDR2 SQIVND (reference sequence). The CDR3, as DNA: TGTGCCAGTCGGGGGGCAGGGGACCATCAGCCCCAGCATTTT. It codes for CASRGAGDHQPQHF.

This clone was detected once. The CDR3 sequence: CASSARLATNEQFF. CDR3 bases: TGTGCCAGCAGCGCCCGACTAGCGACCAATGAGCAGTTCTTC. The V and J genes are TRBV9 and TRBJ2-1; 8 nucleotides agree with TRBD2. The V segment lost 3 bases and the J segment 6 bases; nucleotides outside the gene matches: 5. The germline gives CDR1 SGDLS, CDR2 YYNGEE. This CDR3 spans 14 amino acids.

DNA of the CDR3: TGTGCCAGCAGTGGACCTAATACCAACTATGGCTACACCTTC. This sequence encodes CASSGPNTNYGYTF. The V call is TRBV2, the J call TRBJ1-2; D uncertain. The ends were cut back, 4 bases at V and 2 bases at J, with 11 bases in the middle. The germline CDR1 and CDR2 sequences are SNHLY and FYNNEI. The CDR3 is made up of 14 amino acids.